Sequencing of this T cell receptor (beta chain) was carried out in a study of a mutant IDH1 vaccine in newly diagnosed glioma. Study-level background: With temozolomide cycles, or 4-6 weeks after radiotherapy alone, vaccination was started.

The method was immunoSEQ multiplex PCR; TCRdb's version includes in-frame clones alone and lacks a portion of them. The sample has 120,000 or so clones; 80% are singletons. General study findings and limits: Apparently unrelated to pseudoprogression were changes in the top peripheral T cell clonotypes.

Time point denoted: week 11, during vaccination. Every vaccination contained 300 ug of the mutant IDH1 20-mer peptide and was paired with topical imiquimod. This CDR3 is 14 amino acids long. V was trimmed by 6 bases and J by 0 bases, leaving 9 bases between them. This clone turned up a few times. The antigen is not known. The sequence came from a man aged 35-49 years with glioma. Here the sequenced sample was PBMCs, taken from a glioma patient whose treatment included an IDH1 peptide vaccine. The V and J genes are TRBV23-1 and TRBJ1-5; unclear D gene. TRBV23-1 belongs to the ORF category, with a function that is uncertain. CDR3 loop: CASSLGSSNQPQHF. Written as DNA, the CDR3 is TGCGCCAGCAGCCTGGGCAGTAGCAATCAGCCCCAGCATTTT.